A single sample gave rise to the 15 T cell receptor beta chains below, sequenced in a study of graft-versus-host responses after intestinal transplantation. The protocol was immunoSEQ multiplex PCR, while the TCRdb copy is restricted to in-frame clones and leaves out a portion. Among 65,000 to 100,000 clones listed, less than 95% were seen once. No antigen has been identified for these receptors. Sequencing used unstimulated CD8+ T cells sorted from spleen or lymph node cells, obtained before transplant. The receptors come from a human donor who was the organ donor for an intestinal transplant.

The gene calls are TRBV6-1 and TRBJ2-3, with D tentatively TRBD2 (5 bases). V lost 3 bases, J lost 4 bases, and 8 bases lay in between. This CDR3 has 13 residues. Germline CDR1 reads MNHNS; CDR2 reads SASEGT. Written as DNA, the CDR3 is TGTGCCAGCAGTGACGGAGGTGCAGATACGCAGTATTTT. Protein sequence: CASSDGGADTQYF.

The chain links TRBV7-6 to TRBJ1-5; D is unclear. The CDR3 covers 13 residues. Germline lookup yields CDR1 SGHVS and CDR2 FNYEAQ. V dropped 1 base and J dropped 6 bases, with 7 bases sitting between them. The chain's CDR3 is CASSLETGQPQHF. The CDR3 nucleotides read TGTGCCAGCAGCTTAGAGACTGGTCAGCCCCAGCATTTT.

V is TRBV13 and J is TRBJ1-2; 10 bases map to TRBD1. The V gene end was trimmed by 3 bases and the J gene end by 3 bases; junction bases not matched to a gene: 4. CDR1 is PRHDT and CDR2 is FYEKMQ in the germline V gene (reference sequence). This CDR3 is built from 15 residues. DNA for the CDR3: TGTGCCAGCAGCTTTGCCGGGACAGGGGACTATGGCTACACCTTC. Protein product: CASSFAGTGDYGYTF.

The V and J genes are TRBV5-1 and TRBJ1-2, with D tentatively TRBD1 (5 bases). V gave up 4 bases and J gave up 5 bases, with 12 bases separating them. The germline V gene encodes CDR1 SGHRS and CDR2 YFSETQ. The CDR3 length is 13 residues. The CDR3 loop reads CASSVRVAYGYTF. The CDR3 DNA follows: TGCGCCAGCAGCGTCAGGGTCGCGTATGGCTACACCTTC.

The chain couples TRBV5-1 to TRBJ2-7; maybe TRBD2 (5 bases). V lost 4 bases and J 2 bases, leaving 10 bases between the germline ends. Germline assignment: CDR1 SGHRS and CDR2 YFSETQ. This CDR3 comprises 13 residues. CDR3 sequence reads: CASSLQEAYEQYF. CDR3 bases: TGCGCCAGCAGCCTCCAGGAGGCCTACGAGCAGTACTTC.

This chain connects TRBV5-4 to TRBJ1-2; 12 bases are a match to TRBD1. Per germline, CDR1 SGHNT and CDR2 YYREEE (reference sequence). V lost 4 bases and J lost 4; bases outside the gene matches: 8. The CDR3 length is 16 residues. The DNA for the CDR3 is TGTGCCAGCAGCCAATTCCGGGACAGGGGGCCCTATGGCTACACCTTC. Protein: CASSQFRDRGPYGYTF.

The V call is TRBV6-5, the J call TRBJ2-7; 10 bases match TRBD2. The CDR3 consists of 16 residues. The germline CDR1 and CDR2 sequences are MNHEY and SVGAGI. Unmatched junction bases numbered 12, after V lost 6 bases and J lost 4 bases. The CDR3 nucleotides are TGTGCCAGCAGCTACGGGGTGGCTAGCGGGGGATACGAGCAGTACTTC. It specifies CASSYGVASGGYEQYF.

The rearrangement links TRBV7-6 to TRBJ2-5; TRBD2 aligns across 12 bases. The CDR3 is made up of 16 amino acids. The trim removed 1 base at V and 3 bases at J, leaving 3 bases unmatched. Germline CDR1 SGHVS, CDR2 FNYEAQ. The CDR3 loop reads CASSLGLAGVKETQYF. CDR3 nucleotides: TGTGCCAGCAGCTTAGGACTAGCGGGGGTAAAAGAGACCCAGTACTTC.

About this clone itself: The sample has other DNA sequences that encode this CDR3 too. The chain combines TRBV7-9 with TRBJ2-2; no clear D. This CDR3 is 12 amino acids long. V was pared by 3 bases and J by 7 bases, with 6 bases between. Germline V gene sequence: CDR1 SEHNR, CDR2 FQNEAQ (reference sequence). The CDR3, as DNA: TGTGCCAGCAGCTTGAGAGTCGGGGAGCTGTTTTTT. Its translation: CASSLRVGELFF.

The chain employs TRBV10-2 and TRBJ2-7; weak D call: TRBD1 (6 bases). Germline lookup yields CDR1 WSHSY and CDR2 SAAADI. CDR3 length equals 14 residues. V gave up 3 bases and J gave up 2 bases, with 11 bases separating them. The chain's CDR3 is CASSDPGQTYEQYF. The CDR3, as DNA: TGCGCCAGCAGTGACCCTGGACAGACCTACGAGCAGTACTTC.

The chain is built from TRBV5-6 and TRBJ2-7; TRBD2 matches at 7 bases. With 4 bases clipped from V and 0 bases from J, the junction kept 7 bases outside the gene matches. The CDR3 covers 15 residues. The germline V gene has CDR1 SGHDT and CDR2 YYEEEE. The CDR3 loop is CASSRRGVSSYEQYF. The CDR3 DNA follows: TGTGCCAGCAGCCGTCGGGGGGTAAGCTCCTACGAGCAGTACTTC.

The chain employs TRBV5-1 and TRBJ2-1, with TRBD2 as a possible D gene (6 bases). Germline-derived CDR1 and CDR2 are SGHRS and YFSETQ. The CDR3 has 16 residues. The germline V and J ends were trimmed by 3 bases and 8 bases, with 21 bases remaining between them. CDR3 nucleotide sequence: TGCGCCAGCAGCTACCCGGGACTTCGGGTAGGCGATGAGCAGTTCTTC. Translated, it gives CASSYPGLRVGDEQFF.

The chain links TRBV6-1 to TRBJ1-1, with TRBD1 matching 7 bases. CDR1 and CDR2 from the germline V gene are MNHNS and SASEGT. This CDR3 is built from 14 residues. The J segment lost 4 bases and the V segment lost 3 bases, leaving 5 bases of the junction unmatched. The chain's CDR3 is CASSDVTGSTEAFF. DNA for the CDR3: TGTGCCAGCAGTGACGTGACAGGGTCCACTGAAGCTTTCTTT.

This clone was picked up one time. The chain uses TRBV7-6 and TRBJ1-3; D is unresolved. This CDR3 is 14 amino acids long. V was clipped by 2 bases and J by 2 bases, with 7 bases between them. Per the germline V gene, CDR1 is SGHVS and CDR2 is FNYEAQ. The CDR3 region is CASSLNGPGNTIYF. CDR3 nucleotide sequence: TGTGCCAGCAGCTTAAATGGGCCTGGAAACACCATATATTTT.

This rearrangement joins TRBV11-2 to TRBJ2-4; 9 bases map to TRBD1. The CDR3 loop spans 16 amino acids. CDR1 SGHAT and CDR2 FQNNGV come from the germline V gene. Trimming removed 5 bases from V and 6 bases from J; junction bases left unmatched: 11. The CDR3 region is CASSPGRGQGGNIQYF. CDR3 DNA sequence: TGTGCCAGCAGCCCGGGAAGGGGACAGGGCGGAAACATTCAGTACTTC. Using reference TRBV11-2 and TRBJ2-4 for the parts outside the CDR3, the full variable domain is EAGVAQSPRYKIIEKRQSVAFWCNPISGHATLYWYQQILGQGPKLLIQFQNNGVVDDSQLPKDRFSAERLKGVDSTLKIQPAKLEDSAVYLCASSPGRGQGGNIQYFGAGTRLSVL.